One TCR beta chain is described in this entry. Its target is unknown. Clones were sequenced by immunoSEQ multiplex PCR, and TCRdb holds only the in-frame ones, with some missing. The data hold 100,000 or so clones, with 90% to 95% observed a single time. This record comes from a study of graft-versus-host responses after intestinal transplantation. Across the whole study: Transplant types were multivisceral, liver-intestinal, or isolated intestinal. All recipients were given anti-thymocyte globulin induction, and tacrolimus and steroids were then administered for around three years. Broader study findings: Allografts carried high graft-versus-host to host-versus-graft clonal ratios in patients having graft-donor T cell macrochimerism. Peak levels of circulating GvH clones tracked with early post-transplant HvG declines.

The CDR3 length is 15 residues. Losses at the gene ends were 5 bases for V and 0 bases for J; bases not matched to a gene: 3. CDR1 is SGHAT, CDR2 FQNNGV, per germline. The sequenced sample was unstimulated CD8+ T cells sorted from spleen or lymph node cells, obtained before transplant. The receptor comes from a human donor who was the organ donor for an intestinal transplant. The J gene is TRBJ2-1, the V gene TRBV11-2; 8 bases are a match to TRBD2. This chain's CDR3 is CASSLSGSSYNEQFF. DNA of the CDR3: TGTGCCAGCAGCCTAAGCGGGAGCTCCTACAATGAGCAGTTCTTC. The full variable domain, completed using reference TRBV11-2 and TRBJ2-1, is EAGVAQSPRYKIIEKRQSVAFWCNPISGHATLYWYQQILGQGPKLLIQFQNNGVVDDSQLPKDRFSAERLKGVDSTLKIQPAKLEDSAVYLCASSLSGSSYNEQFFGPGTRLTVL.